Below are 21 T cell receptor beta chains sequenced from a single sample in a study of vaccination and CD4 T cells after COVID-19. The sample's treatment: roughly ten-day PBMC culture with coronavirus spike peptide pools or control peptides (ViraFEST assay). The Oncomine TCR Beta short-read assay was what sequenced the DNA obtained from cultured CD4+ T cells. TCRdb reprocessed the PCR reads with MiXCR, giving one entry per CDR3 protein. The table has 21,000 or so distinct CDR3 sequences, 45% to 65% seen once. These receptors lack a known antigen. Sequencing was performed on CD4+ T cells from blood, cultured in vitro. The origin of the receptors is a human donor who had recovered from COVID-19.

The chain uses TRBV6-5 and TRBJ2-7, with D hard to call. V was cut by 0 bases and J by 1 base, with 10 bases left in between. The CDR3 is 15 residues long. Germline assignment: CDR1 MNHEY and CDR2 SVGAGI. CDR3 protein: CASSYSTVGSYEQYF. CDR3 in DNA: TGTGCCAGCAGTTACTCGACCGTGGGGTCCTACGAGCAGTACTTC.

The chain has TRBV10-1 and TRBJ2-2, with D possibly being TRBD1 (5 bases). Germline V CDR1 and CDR2: WNHNN, SYGVQD (reference sequence). V shed 2 bases and J shed 7 bases, with 14 bases lying between them. The CDR3 is 15 residues long. CDR3 loop: CASSEARALGGELFF. The CDR3 DNA is TGCGCCAGCAGTGAGGCCAGGGCCCTAGGCGGGGAGCTGTTTTTT.

This sequence joins TRBV24-1 and TRBJ1-5, with 7 nucleotides matching TRBD1. This CDR3 is built from 16 residues. The J segment lost 4 bases and the V segment lost 5 bases, leaving 10 bases of the junction unmatched. Germline V gene data show CDR1 as KGHDR and CDR2 as SFDVKD. The CDR3 is CATSGGGRGFNQPQHF. DNA of the CDR3: TGTGCCACCAGTGGAGGGGGCAGGGGGTTTAATCAGCCCCAGCATTTT.

The chain has TRBV20-1 and TRBJ2-5, with D tentatively TRBD1 (6 bases). The CDR3 has 12 amino acids. V gave up 6 bases and J gave up 2 bases, with 10 bases separating them. CDR1 and CDR2 from the germline V gene are DFQATT and SNEGSKA (reference sequence). The CDR3 here is CSAPDRQETQYF. The CDR3 bases are TGCAGTGCCCCTGACAGGCAAGAGACCCAGTACTTC.

This clonotype has more than one count but fewer than ten. The chain combines TRBV2 with TRBJ1-2; no reliable D call. The length of the CDR3 is 13 residues. Germline CDR1 is SNHLY and CDR2 is FYNNEI. Trimming shortened V by 5 bases and J by 6 bases, and 13 bases separated the two germline ends. CDR3: CASSKQGFHGYTF. The DNA for the CDR3 is TGTGCCAGCAGTAAACAAGGGTTCCATGGCTACACCTTC.

The CDR3 DNA reads TGTGCCAGCAGCTTAGGGGAGCAGCCCCAGCATTTT. The encoded protein is CASSLGEQPQHF. V is TRBV7-9 and J is TRBJ1-5; D not resolved. The V end was cut by 1 base, the J end by 7 bases, with 5 bases between. The CDR3 has 12 residues. Looked up from germline, CDR1 is SEHNR and CDR2 is FQNEAQ (reference sequence).

This chain joins TRBV12-3 or TRBV12-4 and TRBJ2-6; perhaps TRBD2 as D (5 bases). The V end lost 6 bases, the J end lost 3 bases, and 15 bases lay between the germline ends. The CDR3 is 16 residues long. The CDR3, as DNA: TGTGCCAGCAGCTTTTCCGGGGAGCGTGGGGCCAACGTCCTGACTTTC. Encoded protein: CASSFSGERGANVLTF.

The V call is TRBV29-1, the J call TRBJ1-5, with D possibly matching TRBD1 (6 bases). The CDR3 extends over 12 amino acids. Trimming took 5 bases from V and 2 from J, leaving 7 bases between them. CDR1 and CDR2 from the germline V gene are SQVTM and ANQGSEA. In DNA form, the CDR3 reads TGCAGCGTTAGACAGGGCAATCAGCCCCAGCATTTT. This codes for CSVRQGNQPQHF.

Only a few counts were recorded for this clonotype. The J gene is TRBJ1-1, the V gene TRBV20-1; D is ambiguous. The germline V gene has CDR1 DFQATT and CDR2 SNEGSKA (reference sequence). CDR3 length: 15 amino acids. V lost 2 bases, J lost 2 bases, and 15 bases lay in between. The CDR3 nucleotides are TGCAGTGCTAGAAAGCCCCCACAGCGAAACACTGAAGCTTTCTTT. It yields the protein CSARKPPQRNTEAFF.

This chain uses TRBV15 with TRBJ2-7; 8 positions agree with TRBD1. With V trimmed by 3 bases and J by 4 bases, 20 bases remained unmatched. Germline V gene sequence: CDR1 LNHNV, CDR2 YYDKDF (reference sequence). The CDR3 extends over 19 amino acids. The CDR3 sequence is CATSSQTGNRDRKIYEQYF. The DNA of the CDR3 is TGTGCCACCAGCAGCCAAACCGGAAATAGGGACAGGAAAATATACGAGCAGTACTTC.

The count of this clonotype is one. CDR3 region: CASSLQGETGELFF. For the CDR3, the DNA is TGTGCCAGCAGTTTACAGGGCGAGACCGGGGAGCTGTTTTTT. V and J are TRBV12-3 or TRBV12-4 and TRBJ2-2; TRBD1 might be the D (5 bases). V lost 2 bases and J lost 5, with 9 bases in between. This CDR3 is built from 14 residues.

The gene calls are TRBV4-1 and TRBJ1-1; D call uncertain. Germline values: CDR1 MGHRA, CDR2 YSYEKL. V was clipped by 1 base and J by 0 bases, with 6 bases between them. This CDR3 is built from 14 residues. The CDR3 region is CASSQGLMNTEAFF. CDR3 coding DNA: TGCGCCAGCAGCCAAGGACTGATGAACACTGAAGCTTTCTTT.

This sequence joins TRBV7-2 and TRBJ2-5; perhaps TRBD1 as D (6 bases). Germline values: CDR1 SGHTA, CDR2 FQGNSA. There are 14 residues in the CDR3. Trimming pared 6 bases from V and 5 bases from J, leaving 16 bases between. CDR3 region: CASREQGVSETQYF. CDR3 sequence (DNA): TGTGCCAGCAGGGAACAGGGCGTGAGCGAGACCCAGTACTTC.

The chain recombines TRBV5-1 with TRBJ1-1; D may be TRBD1 (5 bases). The V gene lost 4 bases and the J gene lost 4 bases, with 14 bases spanning the gap. Germline lookup yields CDR1 SGHRS and CDR2 YFSETQ. This CDR3 has 14 residues. The CDR3 protein is CASSPDGGGTEAFF. CDR3 DNA sequence: TGCGCCAGCAGCCCAGACGGGGGAGGCACTGAAGCTTTCTTT.

This chain connects TRBV7-3 to TRBJ2-2; D remains unclear. The CDR3 has 15 residues. Looked up from germline, CDR1 is SGHTA and CDR2 is FQGTGA. The V gene lost 1 base and the J gene lost 5 bases, with 11 bases spanning the gap. CDR3 bases: TGTGCCAGCAGCTTAAACCCCGCAAGGACCGGGGAGCTGTTTTTT. Its translation is CASSLNPARTGELFF.

This clonotype has more than one count but fewer than ten. This chain links TRBV11-3 with TRBJ2-1; TRBD1 might be the D (5 bases). V lost 3 bases and J lost 6, with 9 bases in between. The CDR3 spans 13 residues. The V gene's germline CDR1 is SGHNT and CDR2 YENEEA. The CDR3 protein is CASSFDSLNEQFF. The CDR3 DNA reads as TGTGCCAGCAGCTTCGACAGCCTCAATGAGCAGTTCTTC.

This clonotype was counted a single time. This chain joins TRBV20-1 and TRBJ2-1, with 8 positions matching TRBD2. CDR1 is DFQATT and CDR2 is SNEGSKA in the germline V gene (reference sequence). The CDR3 length is 14 residues. The V gene end was trimmed by 2 bases and the J gene end by 6 bases; junction bases not matched to a gene: 6. CDR3 sequence (DNA): TGCAGTGCTAGACCCGGGAGGGCCTTCAATGAGCAGTTCTTC. It codes for CSARPGRAFNEQFF.

This CDR3 is CASSYGPGMGSGYTF. For the CDR3, the DNA is TGTGCCAGCAGTTACGGTCCGGGGATGGGGTCTGGCTACACCTTC. This chain connects TRBV6-5 to TRBJ1-2; D not resolved. The CDR3 extends over 15 amino acids. V was cut by 2 bases and J by 7 bases, with 17 bases left in between. CDR1 is MNHEY and CDR2 is SVGAGI in the germline V gene.

This clonotype was picked up a small number of times. The genes are TRBV6-1 and TRBJ2-6; possible D gene TRBD1, 5 bases. The V gene lost 8 bases and the J gene lost 4 bases, with 12 bases spanning the gap. Germline-derived CDR1 and CDR2 are MNHNS and SASEGT. The CDR3 has 14 residues. CDR3 DNA: TGTGCCAGCGGACCCCCAGGGGGGGCCAACGTCCTGACTTTC. This translates into CASGPPGGANVLTF.

This sequence joins TRBV6-5 and TRBJ2-7, with 8 nucleotides matching TRBD1. The CDR3 has 12 amino acids. Germline V lookup: CDR1 MNHEY, CDR2 SVGAGI. The trim removed 4 bases at V and 6 bases at J, leaving 2 bases unmatched. CDR3 in DNA: TGTGCCAGCAGTTGGACAGGGCTCGAGCAGTACTTC. This translates into CASSWTGLEQYF.

The V gene is TRBV27, the J gene TRBJ2-7; D possibly corresponds to TRBD2 (6 bases). The V gene lost 5 bases and the J gene lost 6 bases, with 17 bases spanning the gap. In germline, CDR1 is MNHEY, CDR2 SMNVEV (reference sequence). The CDR3 has 14 amino acids. The CDR3 loop is CASSAAGAGGEQYF. Here the CDR3 DNA reads TGTGCCAGCAGTGCCGCAGGCGCCGGGGGCGAGCAGTACTTC.